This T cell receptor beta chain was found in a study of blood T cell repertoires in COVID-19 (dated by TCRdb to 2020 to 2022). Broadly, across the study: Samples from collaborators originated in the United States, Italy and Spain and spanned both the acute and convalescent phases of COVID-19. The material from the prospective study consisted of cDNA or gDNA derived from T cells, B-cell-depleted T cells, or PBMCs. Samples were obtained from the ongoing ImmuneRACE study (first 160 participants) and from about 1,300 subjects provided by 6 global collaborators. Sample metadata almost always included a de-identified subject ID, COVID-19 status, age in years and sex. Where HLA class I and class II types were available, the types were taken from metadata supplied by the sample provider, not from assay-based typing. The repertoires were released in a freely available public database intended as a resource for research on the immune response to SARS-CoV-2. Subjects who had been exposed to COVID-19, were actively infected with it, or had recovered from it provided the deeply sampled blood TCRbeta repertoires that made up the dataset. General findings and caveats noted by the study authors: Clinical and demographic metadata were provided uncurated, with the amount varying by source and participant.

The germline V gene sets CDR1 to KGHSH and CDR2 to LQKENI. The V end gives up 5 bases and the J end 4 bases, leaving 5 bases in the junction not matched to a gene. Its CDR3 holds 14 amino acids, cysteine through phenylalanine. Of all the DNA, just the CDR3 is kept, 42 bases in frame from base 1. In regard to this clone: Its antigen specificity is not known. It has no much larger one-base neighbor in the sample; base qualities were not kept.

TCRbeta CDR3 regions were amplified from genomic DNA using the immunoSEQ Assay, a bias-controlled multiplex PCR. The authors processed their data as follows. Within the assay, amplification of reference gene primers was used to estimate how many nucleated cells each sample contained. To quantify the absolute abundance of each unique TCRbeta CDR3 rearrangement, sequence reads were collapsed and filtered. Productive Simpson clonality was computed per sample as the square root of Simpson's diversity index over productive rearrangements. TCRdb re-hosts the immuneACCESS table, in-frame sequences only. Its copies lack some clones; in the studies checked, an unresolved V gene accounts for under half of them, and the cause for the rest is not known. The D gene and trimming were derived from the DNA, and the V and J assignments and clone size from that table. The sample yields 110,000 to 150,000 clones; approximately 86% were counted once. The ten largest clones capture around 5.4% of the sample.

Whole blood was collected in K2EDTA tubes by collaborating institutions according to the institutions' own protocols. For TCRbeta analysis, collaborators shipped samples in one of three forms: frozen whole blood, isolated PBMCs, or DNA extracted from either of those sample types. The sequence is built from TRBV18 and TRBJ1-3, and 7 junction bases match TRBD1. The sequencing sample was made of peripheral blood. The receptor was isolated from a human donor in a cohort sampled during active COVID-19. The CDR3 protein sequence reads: CASSSTGIGNTIYF. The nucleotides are TGTGCCAGCTCATCGACAGGGATCGGAAACACCATATATTTT. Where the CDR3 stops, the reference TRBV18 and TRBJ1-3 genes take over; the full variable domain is NAGVMQNPRHLVRRRGQEARLRCSPMKGHSHVYWYRQLPEEGLKFMVYLQKENIIDESGMPKERFSAEFPKEGPSILRIQQVVRGDSAAYFCASSSTGIGNTIYFGEGSWLTVV.